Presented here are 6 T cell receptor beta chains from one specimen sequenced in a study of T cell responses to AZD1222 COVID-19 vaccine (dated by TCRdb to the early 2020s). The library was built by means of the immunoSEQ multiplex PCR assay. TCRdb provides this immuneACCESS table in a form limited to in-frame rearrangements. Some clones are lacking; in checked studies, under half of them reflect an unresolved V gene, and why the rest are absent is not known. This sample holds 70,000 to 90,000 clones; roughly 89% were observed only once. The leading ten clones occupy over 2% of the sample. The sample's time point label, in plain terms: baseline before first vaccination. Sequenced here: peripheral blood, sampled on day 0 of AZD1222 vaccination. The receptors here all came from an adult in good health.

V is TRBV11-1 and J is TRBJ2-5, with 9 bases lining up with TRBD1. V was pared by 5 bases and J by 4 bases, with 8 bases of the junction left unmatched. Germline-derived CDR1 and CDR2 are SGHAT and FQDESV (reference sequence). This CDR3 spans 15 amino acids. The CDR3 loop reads CASSPYRGRRETQYF. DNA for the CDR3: TGTGCCAGCAGCCCCTACAGGGGGCGCCGAGAGACCCAGTACTTC.

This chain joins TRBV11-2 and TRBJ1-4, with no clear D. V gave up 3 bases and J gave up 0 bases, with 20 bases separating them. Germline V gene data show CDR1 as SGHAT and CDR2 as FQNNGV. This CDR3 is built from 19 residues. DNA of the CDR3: TGTGCCAGCAGCTTCTTTGGCGGTCTATCCCTAGCAACTAATGAAAAACTGTTTTTT. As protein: CASSFFGGLSLATNEKLFF.

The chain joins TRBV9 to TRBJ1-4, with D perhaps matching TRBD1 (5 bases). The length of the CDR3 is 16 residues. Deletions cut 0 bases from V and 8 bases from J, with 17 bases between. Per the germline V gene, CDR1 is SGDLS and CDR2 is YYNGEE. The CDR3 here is CASSVEAGRVHEKLFF. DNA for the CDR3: TGTGCCAGCAGCGTAGAAGCAGGGAGGGTTCACGAAAAACTGTTTTTT.

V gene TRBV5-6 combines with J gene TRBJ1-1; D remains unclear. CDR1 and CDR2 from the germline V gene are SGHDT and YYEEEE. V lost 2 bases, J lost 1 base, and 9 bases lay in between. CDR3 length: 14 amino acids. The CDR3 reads CASSFRGWNTEAFF. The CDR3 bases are TGTGCCAGCAGCTTCAGAGGGTGGAACACTGAAGCTTTCTTT.

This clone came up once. CDR3 nucleotide sequence: TGCGCCAGCAGCCAAGATCGGGCGAGCGGCCTGAACACTGAAGCTTTCTTT. The encoded protein is CASSQDRASGLNTEAFF. The V call is TRBV4-1, the J call TRBJ1-1; D is unresolved. The CDR3 has 17 amino acids. CDR1 is MGHRA, CDR2 YSYEKL, per germline. The ends were cut back, 0 bases at V and 0 bases at J, with 14 bases in the middle.

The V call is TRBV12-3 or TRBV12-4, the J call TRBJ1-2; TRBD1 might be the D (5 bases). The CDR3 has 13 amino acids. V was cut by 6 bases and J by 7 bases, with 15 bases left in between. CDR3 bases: TGTGCCAGCAGCCAAGTGAGGGGCCTTGGCTACACCTTC. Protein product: CASSQVRGLGYTF.